Following are 27 T cell receptor beta chains from one sample sequenced in a study of OX40 agonist ivuxolimab in advanced cancers. The assay was immunoSEQ multiplex PCR, and TCRdb's table has in-frame clones only and misses some. The table has about 64,000 clones, about four fifths seen once. Sequencing was performed on CD4+ or CD8+ T cells sorted from blood, taken in a trial of the OX40 agonist ivuxolimab. These receptors were collected from an adult with an advanced solid tumor such as melanoma, head and neck, liver or kidney cancer.

This clone was observed a single time. The J gene is TRBJ1-4, the V gene TRBV4-1; D is perhaps TRBD1 (5 bases). The V end was cut by 1 base, the J end by 8 bases, with 11 bases between. The CDR3 loop spans 14 amino acids. Germline V gene sequence: CDR1 MGHRA, CDR2 YSYEKL. The CDR3 here is CASSQAPKGEKLFF. In DNA, the CDR3 is TGCGCCAGCAGCCAAGCCCCAAAGGGGGAAAAACTGTTTTTT.

This chain connects TRBV19 to TRBJ1-5, with D uncertain. With 5 bases removed from V and 2 bases from J, the gap between germline ends came to 4 bases. This CDR3 is built from 12 residues. Germline values: CDR1 LNHDA, CDR2 SQIVND (reference sequence). The CDR3 DNA sequence: TGTGCCAGTAGTTACGGCAATCAGCCCCAGCATTTT. Encoded protein: CASSYGNQPQHF.

The chain recombines TRBV5-1 with TRBJ1-2, with D possibly TRBD1 on 6 matching bases. Trimming left V 4 bases short and J 5 bases short, with 15 bases between. Per the germline V gene, CDR1 is SGHRS and CDR2 is YFSETQ. The CDR3 has 14 residues. The CDR3 DNA reads TGCGCCAGCAGCCGAAGCCAGGGGTTATATGGCTACACCTTC. This gives the protein CASSRSQGLYGYTF.

The CDR3, as DNA: TGCGCCAGCAGCAACCTGACAGGGGACAGGGAGCTGTTTTTT. Translation: CASSNLTGDRELFF. This chain joins TRBV5-1 and TRBJ2-2, with 8 bases identical to TRBD1. V lost 4 bases to trimming and J lost 9 bases; unmatched junction nucleotides: 8. This CDR3 is built from 14 residues. Germline CDR1 SGHRS, CDR2 YFSETQ.

The J gene is TRBJ2-5, the V gene TRBV2; D unresolved. Germline assignment: CDR1 SNHLY and CDR2 FYNNEI. The CDR3 totals 13 residues. The ends were cut back, 7 bases at V and 4 bases at J, with 13 bases in the middle. The CDR3, as DNA: TGTGCCAGCACCTTCGCACTCGGAGAGACCCAGTACTTC. It yields the protein CASTFALGETQYF.

V gene TRBV15 combines with J gene TRBJ1-6, with TRBD1 matching over 9 bases. The length of the CDR3 is 19 residues. CDR1 and CDR2 (germline): LNHNV, YYDKDF (reference sequence). Trimming cost V 6 bases and J 0 bases; bases outside gene matches: 12. The CDR3 protein is CATSTTGQGHSSYNSPLHF. CDR3 DNA sequence: TGTGCCACCAGTACCACGGGACAGGGTCATAGCTCCTATAATTCACCCCTCCACTTT.

The chain employs TRBV5-5 and TRBJ1-2, with D possibly being TRBD1 (5 bases). This CDR3 has 14 residues. Germline CDR1 reads SGHKS; CDR2 reads YYEKEE (reference sequence). The V end was cut by 0 bases, the J end by 7 bases, with 13 bases between. This CDR3 reads CASSLAGGGGGYTF. CDR3 bases: TGTGCCAGCAGCTTGGCCGGGGGAGGTGGTGGCTACACCTTC. Full variable domain (remainder filled in from reference TRBV5-5 and TRBJ1-2): DAGVTQSPTHLIKTRGQQVTLRCSPISGHKSVSWYQQVLGQGPQFIFQYYEKEERGRGNFPDRFSARQFPNYSSELNVNALLLGDSALYLCASSLAGGGGGYTFGSGTRLTVV.

The genes are TRBV5-1 and TRBJ1-1; maybe TRBD1 (5 bases). V lost 4 bases to trimming and J lost 0 bases, with 13 bases between them. The CDR3 is 15 residues long. From germline, CDR1 is SGHRS and CDR2 YFSETQ. CDR3 bases: TGCGCCAGCAGCGCCGAAGACAGATTGAACACTGAAGCTTTCTTT. As protein: CASSAEDRLNTEAFF.

The V gene is TRBV9, the J gene TRBJ1-6; 11 bases map to TRBD1. V dropped 3 bases and J dropped 10; count of bases not matched to a gene: 6. This CDR3 contains 15 residues. Germline-derived CDR1 and CDR2 are SGDLS and YYNGEE. The CDR3 DNA is TGTGCCAGCAGCGCCGGACAGGGGGCCCGATCACCCCTCCACTTT. This sequence encodes CASSAGQGARSPLHF.

This rearrangement joins TRBV6-5 to TRBJ1-2; possibly TRBD1 for D (5 bases). The CDR3 loop spans 14 amino acids. Between the trimmed V and J ends, which lost 6 bases and 0 bases, there was a span of 11 bases. Germline V CDR1 and CDR2: MNHEY, SVGAGI. The CDR3 DNA is TGTGCCAGCAGCCCTACGGGGGCTAACTATGGCTACACCTTC. It encodes CASSPTGANYGYTF.

The chain carries TRBV5-1 and TRBJ1-2; 8 nucleotides line up with TRBD1. There are 15 residues in the CDR3. Trimming at V came to 3 bases and at J to 6 bases, leaving 10 bases not matched to a gene. Germline CDR1 and CDR2: SGHRS and YFSETQ. CDR3 protein: CASSSGTGGLDGYTF. CDR3 bases: TGCGCCAGCAGCTCCGGGACAGGCGGATTAGATGGCTACACCTTC.

The sample holds a few counts of this clone. The chain uses TRBV6-5 and TRBJ1-1, with 10 positions matching TRBD1. The V gene end was trimmed by 4 bases and the J gene end by 0 bases; junction bases not matched to a gene: 2. The CDR3 contains 15 residues. CDR1 is MNHEY and CDR2 is SVGAGI in the germline V gene. The CDR3 reads CASSSGTGVNTEAFF. DNA for the CDR3: TGTGCCAGCAGTTCCGGGACAGGGGTGAACACTGAAGCTTTCTTT.

This clone appeared a few times. The rearrangement links TRBV25-1 to TRBJ2-1; D tentatively fits TRBD1 or TRBD2 (7 bases each). CDR3 length: 16 amino acids. The germline V and J ends were trimmed by 2 bases and 8 bases, with 19 bases remaining between them. Germline-derived CDR1 and CDR2 are MGHDK and SYGVNS. DNA for the CDR3: TGTGCCAGCAGTGAAATTGGGAAACAGGGGAGGGATGAGCAGTTCTTC. Protein: CASSEIGKQGRDEQFF.

V usage is TRBV30 and J usage is TRBJ2-5; D is uncertain. The V end lost 5 bases, the J end lost 2 bases, and 9 bases lay between the germline ends. The germline gives CDR1 GTSNPN, CDR2 SVGIG (reference sequence). This CDR3 has 12 residues. The CDR3 coding sequence is TGTGCCTGGTCTCAGATACAAGAGACCCAGTACTTC. Protein product: CAWSQIQETQYF.

In nucleotides, the CDR3 is TGCAGCGGTACCGGGACTAGCGGGTCCTACGAGCAGTACTTC. Residues: CSGTGTSGSYEQYF. This chain links TRBV29-1 with TRBJ2-7, with TRBD2 matching over 12 bases. This CDR3 spans 14 amino acids. Germline V gene data show CDR1 as SQVTM and CDR2 as ANQGSEA. Losses at the gene ends were 7 bases for V and 1 base for J; bases not matched to a gene: 5.

The chain couples TRBV9 to TRBJ2-2; 10 nucleotides match TRBD2. Germline trimming cut 3 bases from V and 5 bases from J; bases unmatched to any gene: 7. The length of the CDR3 is 16 residues. The germline gives CDR1 SGDLS, CDR2 YYNGEE. The CDR3: CASSGASGSATGELFF. The CDR3 DNA reads TGTGCCAGCAGCGGGGCTAGCGGGAGTGCGACCGGGGAGCTGTTTTTT.

The gene calls are TRBV19 and TRBJ1-1; D gene uncertain. Trimming took 7 bases from V and 1 from J, leaving 10 bases between them. CDR1 and CDR2 from the germline V gene are LNHDA and SQIVND (reference sequence). CDR3 length: 13 residues. The CDR3: CASTVQENTEAFF. The DNA of the CDR3 is TGTGCCAGTACCGTGCAAGAGAACACTGAAGCTTTCTTT.

The V call is TRBV11-2, the J call TRBJ2-1; perhaps TRBD1 as D (6 bases). The CDR3 totals 15 residues. Germline V gene sequence: CDR1 SGHAT, CDR2 FQNNGV. The ends were cut back, 5 bases at V and 4 bases at J, with 15 bases in the middle. The CDR3 nucleotides read TGTGCCAGCAGCCCCGCCGGGACACTGTACAATGAGCAGTTCTTC. This gives the protein CASSPAGTLYNEQFF.

The chain links TRBV7-9 to TRBJ2-3, with 7 bases matching TRBD2. The V and J ends lost 0 bases and 3 bases, in that order; junction bases with no gene match: 6. The CDR3 has 16 amino acids. The germline V gene encodes CDR1 SEHNR and CDR2 FQNEAQ (reference sequence). The CDR3, as DNA: TGTGCCAGCAGCTTAGCCCTTGGCGGGGGAACAGATACGCAGTATTTT. Protein product: CASSLALGGGTDTQYF.

The CDR3 DNA reads TGCGCCAGCAGCCAAGGGCGGGGGGGCGATGGCACCGGGGAGCTGTTTTTT. Its protein product is CASSQGRGGDGTGELFF. The J gene is TRBJ2-2, the V gene TRBV4-1, with 9 bases that match TRBD2. Per the germline V gene, CDR1 is MGHRA and CDR2 is YSYEKL. J lost 4 bases, V lost 1 base, and 7 bases had no gene match. The CDR3 contains 17 residues.

The chain has TRBV28 and TRBJ2-1, with TRBD1 matching over 8 bases. From germline, CDR1 is MDHEN and CDR2 SYDVKM. V lost 5 bases, J lost 9 bases, and 6 bases stayed unmatched. The CDR3 has 13 amino acids. CDR3 protein: CASSRTGPLEQFF. The CDR3 DNA follows: TGTGCCAGCAGTCGGACAGGGCCTCTTGAGCAGTTCTTC.

The table lists this clone with a few counts. The rearrangement joins TRBV4-3 to TRBJ2-1; D might be TRBD2 (5 bases). Trimming removed 2 bases at V and 0 bases at J, with 11 bases between. The CDR3 loop spans 16 amino acids. Germline-derived CDR1 and CDR2 are LGHNA and YSLEER. Written as DNA, the CDR3 is TGCGCCAGCAGCCAACGTTTGAGCGGCTCCTACAATGAGCAGTTCTTC. It is translated as CASSQRLSGSYNEQFF.

The J gene is TRBJ2-7, the V gene TRBV30; 10 bases match TRBD1. This CDR3 spans 15 amino acids. Trimming took 2 bases from V and 2 from J; bases not matched to a gene: 6. Germline V gives CDR1 GTSNPN, CDR2 SVGIG (reference sequence). The CDR3 sequence is CAWSYTGTGAYEQYF. The CDR3 DNA sequence: TGTGCCTGGAGTTATACCGGGACAGGGGCCTACGAGCAGTACTTC. The full variable domain, with the rest looked up from reference TRBV30 and TRBJ2-7, is SQTIHQWPATLVQPVGSPLSLECTVEGTSNPNLYWYRQAAGRGLQLLFYSVGIGQISSEVPQNLSASRPQDRQFILSSKKLLLSDSGFYLCAWSYTGTGAYEQYFGPGTRLTVT.

This CDR3 is CASSLKWGLGEAFF. The CDR3 DNA reads TGTGCCAGCAGCTTAAAGTGGGGGTTGGGTGAAGCTTTCTTT. J is TRBJ1-1 and V is TRBV7-2, with D maybe TRBD1 (5 bases). Germline V gives CDR1 SGHTA, CDR2 FQGNSA. The V gene lost 2 bases and the J gene lost 7 bases, with 14 bases spanning the gap. This CDR3 is 14 amino acids long.

The chain employs TRBV18 and TRBJ1-5; D unresolved. V gave up 4 bases and J gave up 4 bases, with 11 bases separating them. This CDR3 is built from 14 residues. CDR1 is KGHSH, CDR2 LQKENI, per germline. The CDR3 region has the DNA TGTGCCAGCTCACTGAACGAAAAGAATCAGCCCCAGCATTTT. This gives the protein CASSLNEKNQPQHF.

V gene TRBV6-5 combines with J gene TRBJ1-2; D might be TRBD1 (6 bases). V lost 0 bases to trimming and J lost 4 bases, with 12 bases between them. CDR3 length equals 15 residues. Per the germline V gene, CDR1 is MNHEY and CDR2 is SVGAGI. CDR3 loop: CASSYSYRELYGYTF. The CDR3 DNA sequence: TGTGCCAGCAGTTACTCCTACAGGGAACTCTATGGCTACACCTTC.

In this sample, this clone turned up once. The rearrangement joins TRBV11-2 to TRBJ2-7; D unclear. Germline V gene data show CDR1 as SGHAT and CDR2 as FQNNGV. The length of the CDR3 is 11 residues. With 7 bases removed from V and 8 bases from J, the gap between germline ends came to 12 bases. The DNA of the CDR3 is TGTGCCAGCACCAATCGACGGCAGCAGTACTTC. Translation gives CASTNRRQQYF.